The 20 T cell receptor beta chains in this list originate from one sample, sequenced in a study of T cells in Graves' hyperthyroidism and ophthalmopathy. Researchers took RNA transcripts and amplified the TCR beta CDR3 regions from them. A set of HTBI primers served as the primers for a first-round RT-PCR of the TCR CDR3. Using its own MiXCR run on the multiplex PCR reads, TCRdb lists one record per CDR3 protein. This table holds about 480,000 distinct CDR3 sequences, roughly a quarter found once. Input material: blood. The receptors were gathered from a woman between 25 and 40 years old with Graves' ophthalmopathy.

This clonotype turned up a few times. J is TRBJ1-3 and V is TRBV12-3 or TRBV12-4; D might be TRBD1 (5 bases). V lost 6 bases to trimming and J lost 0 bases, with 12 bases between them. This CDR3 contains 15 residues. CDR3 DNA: TGTGCCAGCAGGACAGACGGTAGCTCTGGAAACACCATATATTTT. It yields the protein CASRTDGSSGNTIYF.

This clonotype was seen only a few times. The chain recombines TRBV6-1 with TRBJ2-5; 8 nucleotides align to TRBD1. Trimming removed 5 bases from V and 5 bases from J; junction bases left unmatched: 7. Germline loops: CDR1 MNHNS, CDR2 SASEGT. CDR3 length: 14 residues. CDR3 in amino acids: CASSKPDRGETQYF. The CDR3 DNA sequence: TGTGCCAGCAGTAAACCCGACAGGGGCGAGACCCAGTACTTC.

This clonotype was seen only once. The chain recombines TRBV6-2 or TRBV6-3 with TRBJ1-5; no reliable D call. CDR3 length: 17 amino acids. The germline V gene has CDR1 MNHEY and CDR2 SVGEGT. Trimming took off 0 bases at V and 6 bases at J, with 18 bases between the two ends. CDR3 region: CASSYSLRGGSAQPQHF. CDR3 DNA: TGTGCCAGCAGTTACTCGTTGAGAGGAGGGAGCGCTCAGCCCCAGCATTTT.

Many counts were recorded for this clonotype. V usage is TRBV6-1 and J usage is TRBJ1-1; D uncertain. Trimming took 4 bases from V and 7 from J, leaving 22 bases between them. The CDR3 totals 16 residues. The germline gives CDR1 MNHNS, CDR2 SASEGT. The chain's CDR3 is CASSGPRSAWVNEAFF. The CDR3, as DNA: TGTGCCAGCAGTGGGCCGAGGTCGGCTTGGGTCAATGAAGCTTTCTTT.

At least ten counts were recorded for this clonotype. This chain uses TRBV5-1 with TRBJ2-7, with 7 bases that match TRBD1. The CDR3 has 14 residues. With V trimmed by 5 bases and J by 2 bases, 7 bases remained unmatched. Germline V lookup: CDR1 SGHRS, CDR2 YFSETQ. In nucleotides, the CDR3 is TGCGCCAGCAGGCGTCTTGACAGGGCCTACGAGCAGTACTTC. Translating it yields CASRRLDRAYEQYF.

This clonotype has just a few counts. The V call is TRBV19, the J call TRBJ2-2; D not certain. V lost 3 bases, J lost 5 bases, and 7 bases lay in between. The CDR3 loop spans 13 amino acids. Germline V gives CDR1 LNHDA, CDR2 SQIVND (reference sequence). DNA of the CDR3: TGTGCCAGTAGTATGCAGGCGACCGGGGAGCTGTTTTTT. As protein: CASSMQATGELFF.

CDR3 sequence: CASSGPRQGAYEQYF. CDR3 nucleotide sequence: TGTGCCAGCAGTGGCCCCCGACAGGGGGCCTACGAGCAGTACTTC. The chain recombines TRBV2 with TRBJ2-7; 9 positions match TRBD1. Germline CDR1 is SNHLY and CDR2 is FYNNEI. This CDR3 has 15 residues. Germline trimming cut 4 bases from V and 2 bases from J; bases unmatched to any gene: 6. Drawing the rest from reference TRBV2 and TRBJ2-7, the complete variable domain is EPEVTQTPSHQVTQMGQEVILRCVPISNHLYFYWYRQILGQKVEFLVSFYNNEISEKSEIFDDQFSVERPDGSNFTLKIRSTKLEDSAMYFCASSGPRQGAYEQYFGPGTRLTVT.

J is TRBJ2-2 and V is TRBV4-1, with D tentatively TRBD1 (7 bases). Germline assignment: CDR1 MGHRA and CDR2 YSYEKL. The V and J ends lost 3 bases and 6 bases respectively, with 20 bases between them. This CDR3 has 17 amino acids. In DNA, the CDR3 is TGCGCCAGCAGCCACTTGAATCGGCAGGGGGGTGCCGGGGAGCTGTTTTTT. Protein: CASSHLNRQGGAGELFF.

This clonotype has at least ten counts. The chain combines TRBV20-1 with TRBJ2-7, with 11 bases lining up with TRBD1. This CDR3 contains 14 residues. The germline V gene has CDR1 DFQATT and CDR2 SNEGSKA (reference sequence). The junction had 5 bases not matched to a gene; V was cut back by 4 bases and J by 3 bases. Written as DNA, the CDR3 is TGCAGTGCTATTCCGGGACAGGGGGTCTACGAGCAGTACTTC. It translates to CSAIPGQGVYEQYF.

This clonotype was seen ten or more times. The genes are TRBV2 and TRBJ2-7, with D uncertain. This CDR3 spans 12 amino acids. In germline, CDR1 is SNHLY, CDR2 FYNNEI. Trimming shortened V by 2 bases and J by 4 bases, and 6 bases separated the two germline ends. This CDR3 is CASSEQRYEQYF. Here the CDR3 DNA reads TGTGCCAGCAGTGAACAAAGATACGAGCAGTACTTC.

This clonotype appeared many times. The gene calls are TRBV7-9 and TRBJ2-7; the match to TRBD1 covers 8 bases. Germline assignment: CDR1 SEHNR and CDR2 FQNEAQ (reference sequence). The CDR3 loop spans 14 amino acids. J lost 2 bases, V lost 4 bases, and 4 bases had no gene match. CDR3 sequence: CASSYGQGTYEQYF. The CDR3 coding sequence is TGTGCCAGCAGCTACGGACAGGGTACCTACGAGCAGTACTTC.

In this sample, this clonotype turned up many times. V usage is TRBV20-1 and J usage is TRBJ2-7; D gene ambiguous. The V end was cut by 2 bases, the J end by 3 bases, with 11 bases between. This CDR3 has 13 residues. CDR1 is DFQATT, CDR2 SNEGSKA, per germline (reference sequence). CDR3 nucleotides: TGCAGTGCTAGACCACGGATGGACTACGAGCAGTACTTC. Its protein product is CSARPRMDYEQYF.

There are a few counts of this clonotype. The CDR3 sequence: CATSLQGTYGYTF. In DNA form, the CDR3 reads TGTGCCACCAGTCTACAGGGGACCTATGGCTACACCTTC. V and J are TRBV24-1 and TRBJ1-2; 7 bases align to TRBD1. The CDR3 consists of 13 residues. After removal of 6 bases from V and 4 bases from J, the junction contained 4 bases not matched to a gene. The V gene's germline CDR1 is KGHDR and CDR2 SFDVKD.

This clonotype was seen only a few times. The CDR3 DNA reads as TGCAGCGTTGAATCGGCCCAAGAGACCCAGTACTTC. Protein sequence: CSVESAQETQYF. The V and J genes are TRBV29-1 and TRBJ2-5; no clear D. Germline CDR1 is SQVTM and CDR2 is ANQGSEA. V lost 2 bases to trimming and J lost 1 base, with 5 bases between them. The CDR3 is 12 residues long.

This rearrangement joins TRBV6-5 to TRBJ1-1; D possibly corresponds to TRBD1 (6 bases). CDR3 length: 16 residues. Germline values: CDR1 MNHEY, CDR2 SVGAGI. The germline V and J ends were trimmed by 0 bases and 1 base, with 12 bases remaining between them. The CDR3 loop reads CASSYSPGQGNTEAFF. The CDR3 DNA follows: TGTGCCAGCAGTTACTCTCCGGGACAAGGGAACACTGAAGCTTTCTTT.

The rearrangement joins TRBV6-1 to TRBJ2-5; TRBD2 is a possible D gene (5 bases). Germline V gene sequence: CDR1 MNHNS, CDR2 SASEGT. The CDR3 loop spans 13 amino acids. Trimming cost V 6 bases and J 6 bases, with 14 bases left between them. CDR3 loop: CASSPLAGQTQYF. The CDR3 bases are TGTGCCAGCAGCCCCCTGGCGGGTCAGACCCAGTACTTC.

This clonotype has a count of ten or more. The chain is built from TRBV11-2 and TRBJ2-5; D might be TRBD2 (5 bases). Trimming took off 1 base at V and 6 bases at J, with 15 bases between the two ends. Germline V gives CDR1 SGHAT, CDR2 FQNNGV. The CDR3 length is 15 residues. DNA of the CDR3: TGTGCCAGCAGCTTAGGGCTGGGAGTGGAAAAGACCCAGTACTTC. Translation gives CASSLGLGVEKTQYF.

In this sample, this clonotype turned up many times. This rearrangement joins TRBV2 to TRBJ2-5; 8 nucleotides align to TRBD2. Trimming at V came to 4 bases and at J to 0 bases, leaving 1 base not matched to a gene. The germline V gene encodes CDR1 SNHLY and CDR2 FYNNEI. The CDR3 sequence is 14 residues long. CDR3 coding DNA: TGTGCCAGCAGTGGCGGGGGGCACCAAGAGACCCAGTACTTC. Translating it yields CASSGGGHQETQYF.

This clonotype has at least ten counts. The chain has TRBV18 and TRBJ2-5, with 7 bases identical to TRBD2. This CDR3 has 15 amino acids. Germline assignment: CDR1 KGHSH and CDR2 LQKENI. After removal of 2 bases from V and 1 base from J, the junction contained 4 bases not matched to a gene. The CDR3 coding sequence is TGTGCCAGCTCACCAAGAAGCGGGGTCCAAGAGACCCAGTACTTC. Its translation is CASSPRSGVQETQYF.

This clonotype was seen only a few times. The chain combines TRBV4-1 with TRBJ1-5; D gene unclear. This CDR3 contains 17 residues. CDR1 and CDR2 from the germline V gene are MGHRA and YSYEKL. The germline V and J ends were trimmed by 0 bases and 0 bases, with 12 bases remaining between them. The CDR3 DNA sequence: TGCGCCAGCAGCCAAGAAGCCAGCCTTTATAGCAATCAGCCCCAGCATTTT. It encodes CASSQEASLYSNQPQHF.